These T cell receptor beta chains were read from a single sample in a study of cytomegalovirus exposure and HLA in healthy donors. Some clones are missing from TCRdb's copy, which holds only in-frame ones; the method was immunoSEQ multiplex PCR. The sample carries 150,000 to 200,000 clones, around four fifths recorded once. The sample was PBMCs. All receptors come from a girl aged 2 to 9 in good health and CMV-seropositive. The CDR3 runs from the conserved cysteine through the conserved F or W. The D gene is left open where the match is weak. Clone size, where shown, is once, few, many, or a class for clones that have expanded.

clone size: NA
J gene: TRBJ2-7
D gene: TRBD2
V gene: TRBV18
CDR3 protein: CASSPRGLAYEQYF
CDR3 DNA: TGTGCCAGCTCACCAAGAGGACTAGCCTACGAGCAGTACTTC

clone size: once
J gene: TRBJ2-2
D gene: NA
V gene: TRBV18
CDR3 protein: CASSLRTEPNTGELFF
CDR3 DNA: TGTGCCAGCTCCCTTCGGACAGAGCCGAACACCGGGGAGCTGTTTTTT

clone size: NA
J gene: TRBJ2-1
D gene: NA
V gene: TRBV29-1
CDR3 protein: CSADSYNNEQFF
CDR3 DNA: TGCAGCGCAGACAGTTACAACAATGAGCAGTTCTTC

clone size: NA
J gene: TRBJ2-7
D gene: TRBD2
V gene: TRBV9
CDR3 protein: CASSPSGLAGVYEQYF
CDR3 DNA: TGTGCCAGCAGCCCGTCAGGACTAGCGGGAGTCTACGAGCAGTACTTC

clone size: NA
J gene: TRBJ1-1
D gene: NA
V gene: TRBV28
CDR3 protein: CASSPTEPNTEAFF
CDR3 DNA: TGTGCCAGCAGTCCGACAGAGCCGAACACTGAAGCTTTCTTT

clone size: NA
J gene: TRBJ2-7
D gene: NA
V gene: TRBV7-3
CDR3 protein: CASSLDSSSYEQYF
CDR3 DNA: TGTGCCAGCAGCTTAGACAGCAGCTCCTACGAGCAGTACTTC

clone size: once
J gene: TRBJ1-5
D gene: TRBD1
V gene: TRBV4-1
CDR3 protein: CASSQDRTPTSNQPQHF
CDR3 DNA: TGCGCCAGCAGCCAGGACAGGACCCCAACCTCTAATCAGCCCCAGCATTTT

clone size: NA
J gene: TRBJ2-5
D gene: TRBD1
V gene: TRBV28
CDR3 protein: CASSRDSLMGTQYF
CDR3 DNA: TGTGCCAGCAGTCGGGACAGCCTTATGGGGACCCAGTACTTC

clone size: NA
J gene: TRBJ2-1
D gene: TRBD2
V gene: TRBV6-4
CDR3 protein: CASSEGLAGGGEFF
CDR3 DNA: TGTGCCAGCAGTGAGGGACTAGCGGGCGGCGGGGAGTTCTTC

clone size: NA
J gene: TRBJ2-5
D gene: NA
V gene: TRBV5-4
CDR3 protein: CASSLARGSQETQYF
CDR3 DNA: TGTGCCAGCAGCTTGGCCAGGGGCTCACAAGAGACCCAGTACTTC

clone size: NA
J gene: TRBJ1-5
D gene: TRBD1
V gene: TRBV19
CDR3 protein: CASRQGSQPQHF
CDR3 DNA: TGTGCTAGTAGACAGGGGTCCCAGCCCCAGCATTTT

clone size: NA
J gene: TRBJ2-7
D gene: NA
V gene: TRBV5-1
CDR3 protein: CASSPGGSEQYEQYF
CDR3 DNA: TGCGCCAGCAGCCCCGGCGGTAGCGAACAGTACGAGCAGTACTTC

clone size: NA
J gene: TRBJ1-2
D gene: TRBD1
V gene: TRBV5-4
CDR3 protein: CASSRTGVGYTF
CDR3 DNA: TGTGCCAGCAGCCGGACAGGGGTTGGCTACACCTTC

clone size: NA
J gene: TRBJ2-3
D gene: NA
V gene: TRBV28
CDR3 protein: CASSLSGVGVRTDTQYF
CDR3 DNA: TGTGCCAGCAGTTTATCGGGGGTCGGAGTAAGGACAGATACGCAGTATTTT

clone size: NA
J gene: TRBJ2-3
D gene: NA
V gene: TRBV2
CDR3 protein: CASSEARRSYTDTQYF
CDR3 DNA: TGTGCCAGCAGTGAAGCCCGCCGGAGTTACACAGATACGCAGTATTTT

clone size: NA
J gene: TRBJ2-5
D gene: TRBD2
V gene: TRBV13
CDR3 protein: CASSFKLAGIETQYF
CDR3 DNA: TGTGCCAGCAGCTTCAAACTAGCGGGAATAGAGACCCAGTACTTC

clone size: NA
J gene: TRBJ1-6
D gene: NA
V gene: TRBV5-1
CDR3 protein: CASSFNGDDSPLHF
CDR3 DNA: TGCGCCAGCAGCTTTAACGGGGATGATTCACCCCTCCACTTT

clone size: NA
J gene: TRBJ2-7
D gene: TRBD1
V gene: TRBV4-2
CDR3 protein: CASSQDLPGGYEQYF
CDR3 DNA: TGTGCCAGCAGCCAAGATCTACCAGGGGGCTACGAGCAGTACTTC

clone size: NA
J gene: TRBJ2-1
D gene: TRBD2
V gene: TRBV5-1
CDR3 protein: CASSPTSWDEQFF
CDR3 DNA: TGCGCCAGCAGCCCGACTAGCTGGGATGAGCAGTTCTTC

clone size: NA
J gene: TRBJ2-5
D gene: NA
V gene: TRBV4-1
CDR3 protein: CASSQSPKETQYF
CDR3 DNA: TGCGCCAGCAGCCAATCCCCCAAAGAGACCCAGTACTTC

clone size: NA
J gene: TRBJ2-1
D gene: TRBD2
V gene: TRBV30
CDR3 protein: CAWSVLAGGGEQFF
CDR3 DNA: TGTGCCTGGAGTGTACTAGCGGGAGGAGGCGAGCAGTTCTTC

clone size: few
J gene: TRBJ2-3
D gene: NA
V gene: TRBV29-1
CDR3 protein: CSVGAGSADTQYF
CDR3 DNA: TGCAGCGTTGGAGCAGGGTCAGCAGATACGCAGTATTTT

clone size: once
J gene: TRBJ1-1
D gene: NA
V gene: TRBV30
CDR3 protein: CAWSALRDKNTEAFF
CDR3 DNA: TGTGCCTGGAGTGCTCTCCGGGACAAGAACACTGAAGCTTTCTTT

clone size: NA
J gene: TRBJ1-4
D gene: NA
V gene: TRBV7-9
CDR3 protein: CSSSLSATNEKLFF
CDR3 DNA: TGTTCCAGCAGCTTAAGCGCAACTAATGAAAAACTGTTTTTT

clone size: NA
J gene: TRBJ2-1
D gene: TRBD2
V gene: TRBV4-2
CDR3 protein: CASSQESPATSGRAGNEQFF
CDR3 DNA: TGTGCCAGCAGCCAAGAGAGTCCTGCGACTAGCGGGAGGGCCGGCAATGAGCAGTTCTTC

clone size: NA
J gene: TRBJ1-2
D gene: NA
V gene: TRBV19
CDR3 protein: CASSPGIGDYGYTF
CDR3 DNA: TGTGCCAGTAGCCCGGGGATCGGGGACTATGGCTACACCTTC

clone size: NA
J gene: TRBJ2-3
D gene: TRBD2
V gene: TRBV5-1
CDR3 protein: CASRGSGRTDTQYF
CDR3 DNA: TGCGCCAGCAGGGGTAGCGGGAGGACAGATACGCAGTATTTT

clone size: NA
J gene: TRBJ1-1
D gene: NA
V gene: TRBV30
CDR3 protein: CAWSVRVEAFF
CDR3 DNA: TGTGCCTGGAGTGTACGGGTTGAAGCTTTCTTT

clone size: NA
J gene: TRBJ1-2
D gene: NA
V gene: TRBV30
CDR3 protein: CAWSAGYNYGYTF
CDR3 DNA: TGTGCCTGGAGTGCAGGGTATAACTATGGCTACACCTTC

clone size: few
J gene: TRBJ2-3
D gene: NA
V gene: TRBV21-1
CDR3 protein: CASSKGRAGCEFGGGPSTDTQYF
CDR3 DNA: TGTGCCAGCAGCAAAGGTCGGGCAGGGTGTGAGTTCGGTGGCGGACCTAGCACAGATACGCAGTATTTT

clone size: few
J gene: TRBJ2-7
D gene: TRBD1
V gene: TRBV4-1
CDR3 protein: CASSHQTGRYEQYF
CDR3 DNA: TGCGCCAGCAGCCATCAGACAGGGCGCTACGAGCAGTACTTC